A selection of T cell receptor beta chains follows, all from one sample in a study of Graves' ophthalmopathy and Graves' hyperthyroidism. A single record per CDR3 protein comes from TCRdb applying MiXCR to the multiplex PCR reads. The table includes over 500,000 distinct CDR3 sequences, about 20% detected once. Sequencing input: peripheral blood. The origin of the receptors is a woman younger than 35 with stable Graves' hyperthyroidism. Some clones in this sample may be carry-over from other donors' samples. Both conserved end residues are trimmed from each CDR3. Only some rows state a clone size, as once, few, many or a class for expanded clones.

J: TRBJ1-1
size: many
V: TRBV5-1
CDR3: ASSGPRGVNTEAF

J: TRBJ1-2
size: .
V: TRBV5-1
CDR3: ASSLVGEGLANYGYT

J: TRBJ2-7
size: many
V: TRBV15
CDR3: ATSRLPDEGRNSYEQY

J: TRBJ1-5
size: few
V: TRBV18
CDR3: ASSPLEAGFNQPQH

J: TRBJ2-4
size: many
V: TRBV20-1
CDR3: SARDLPGQLINIQY

J: TRBJ2-2
size: .
V: TRBV5-4
CDR3: ASSTDNANTGELF

J: TRBJ2-5
size: few
V: TRBV20-1
CDR3: SARSGTGGKETQY

J: TRBJ2-2
size: many
V: TRBV6-5
CDR3: ASTLQGADTGELF

J: TRBJ1-2
size: many
V: TRBV5-6
CDR3: ASSLDSRYGYT

J: TRBJ2-6
size: many
V: TRBV20-1
CDR3: SASQGAGANVLT

J: TRBJ2-4
size: few
V: TRBV20-1
CDR3: SVRGTGVNIQY

J: TRBJ1-2
size: many
V: TRBV12-3/TRBV12-4
CDR3: ASSFEPGQFIYGYT

J: TRBJ2-6
size: many
V: TRBV28
CDR3: ASSEYSGANVLT

J: TRBJ2-2
size: .
V: TRBV7-9
CDR3: ASLYGPGGELF

J: TRBJ2-7
size: many
V: TRBV20-1
CDR3: SASSPGGVGTYEQY

J: TRBJ2-7
size: many
V: TRBV28
CDR3: ASREGGASYEQY

J: TRBJ1-6
size: many
V: TRBV6-4
CDR3: ASRSPGQLDSPLH

J: TRBJ1-6
size: .
V: TRBV11-3
CDR3: ASSLGQGNNSPLH

J: TRBJ2-7
size: many
V: TRBV5-1
CDR3: ASSLDSGPYEQY

J: TRBJ2-2
size: many
V: TRBV12-3/TRBV12-4
CDR3: ASRRDSSTGELF